The source of this T cell receptor (beta chain) is a study of long-term antiretroviral therapy in people with HIV. This CDR3 contains 15 residues. Germline trimming cut 2 bases from V and 8 bases from J; bases unmatched to any gene: 9. Germline-derived CDR1 and CDR2 are LGHNA and YSLEER. Researchers ran immunoSEQ v3.0 at survey level. The method was immunoSEQ multiplex PCR; TCRdb's version includes in-frame clones alone and lacks a portion of them. The table lists about 17,000 clones, approximately 82% of them singletons, with 8% to 10% in the top ten. V is TRBV4-3 and J is TRBJ2-1; TRBD2 matches 7 bases. Specimen: unsorted PBMCs, collected 0.3 years before starting antiretroviral therapy. This receptor was taken from a man over 45 with HIV. CDR3 bases: TGCGCCAGCAGCCAACGTTTGCGGGAGATGGATGAGCAGTTCTTC. The encoded protein is CASSQRLREMDEQFF.